This T cell receptor beta chain comes out of a study of blood T cell repertoires in COVID-19. Libraries were prepared by immunoSEQ multiplex PCR; TCRdb keeps only in-frame clonotypes and omits some of them. The sample consists of 250,000 to 400,000 clones, about nine tenths of them appearing once. The table lists this clone with a count of one. This sequence originates from a woman aged 25 to 45 with COVID-19, enrolled during active disease. Sequencing input: peripheral blood.

The CDR3 protein is CASSLRPQSGTEAFF. The CDR3 DNA is TGTGCCAGCAGCTTAAGACCCCAATCAGGGACTGAAGCTTTCTTT. The chain is built from TRBV7-8 and TRBJ1-1, with D possibly being TRBD1 (5 bases). With 2 bases removed from V and 5 bases from J, the gap between germline ends came to 15 bases. This CDR3 has 15 amino acids. Germline CDR1 reads SGHVS; CDR2 reads FQNEAQ.